Listed below are T cell receptor beta chains from one sample, sequenced in a study of cytomegalovirus exposure and HLA in healthy donors. Produced via immunoSEQ multiplex PCR; TCRdb's table is partial and in-frame only. In the table there are 100,000 to 150,000 clones, 65% to 85% of which are singletons. Material for sequencing was PBMCs. Source of these receptors: a middle-aged woman in good health and CMV-seronegative. Each CDR3 is given with its conserved first and last residue. D genes are given only for firm matches. Only part of the rows carry a size: once, few, many, or a class if the clone is expanded.

>TRBV18|NA|TRBJ1-6|TRBD1
CASQSTGDSPLHF
TGTGCCAGCCAGAGTACAGGGGACTCACCCCTCCACTTT
>TRBV4-2|NA|TRBJ2-5|TRBD1
CASSQDRTGGGLAEYF
TGTGCCAGCAGCCAAGATCGGACAGGAGGAGGACTGGCCGAGTACTTC
>TRBV7-3|NA|TRBJ2-2|TRBD2
CASSPSGSGVGELFF
TGTGCCAGCAGCCCCTCAGGAAGCGGGGTAGGGGAGCTGTTTTTT
>TRBV7-2|NA|TRBJ2-7|NA
CASSGVGSGEQYF
TGTGCCAGCTCAGGAGTAGGGTCGGGGGAGCAGTACTTC
>TRBV5-1|once|TRBJ1-4|TRBD1
CASSDVPGQGLREKLFF
TGCGCCAGCAGCGATGTCCCGGGACAGGGATTAAGAGAAAAACTGTTTTTT
>TRBV5-4|NA|TRBJ2-1|NA
CASRDNSYNEQFF
TGTGCCAGCCGGGACAACTCCTACAATGAGCAGTTCTTC
>TRBV7-7|NA|TRBJ2-1|TRBD2
CASSLSAGGWGEQFF
TGTGCCAGCAGCTTATCGGCGGGAGGCTGGGGTGAGCAGTTCTTC
>TRBV6-4|NA|TRBJ1-6|NA
CASAGHPNSPLHF
TGTGCCAGCGCCGGACACCCAAATTCACCCCTCCACTTT
>TRBV5-1|few|TRBJ1-6|TRBD1
CASRRTGGDNSPLHF
TGCGCCAGCCGTCGGACAGGGGGCGATAATTCACCCCTCCACTTT
>TRBV28|NA|TRBJ1-2|NA
CASSLIPSGGDNYGYTF
TGTGCCAGCAGTTTAATCCCTTCGGGGGGCGATAACTATGGCTACACCTTC
>TRBV7-8|NA|TRBJ1-1|NA
CASSSPTGVNTEAFF
TGTGCCAGCAGCTCCCCAACAGGAGTGAACACTGAAGCTTTCTTT
>TRBV11-2|NA|TRBJ2-2|TRBD2
CASSLWVAGLNTGELFF
TGTGCCAGCAGCTTATGGGTAGCGGGCCTCAACACCGGGGAGCTGTTTTTT
>TRBV5-1|few|TRBJ2-1|TRBD2
CASSLGLAGTRHNEQFF
TGCGCCAGCAGCCTGGGACTAGCGGGAACTCGACACAATGAGCAGTTCTTC
>TRBV6-5|few|TRBJ1-5|NA
CASSYAGPGNQPQHF
TGTGCCAGCAGTTACGCGGGGCCGGGCAATCAGCCCCAGCATTTT
>TRBV28|NA|TRBJ2-7|TRBD1
CASSLPSGGLTPYEQYF
TGTGCCAGCAGTTTACCGTCAGGGGGCCTAACACCCTACGAGCAGTACTTC
>TRBV28|NA|TRBJ1-2|NA
CASRQGRRLNYGYTF
TGTGCCAGCAGACAAGGAAGGAGGCTTAACTATGGCTACACCTTC
>TRBV7-7|NA|TRBJ2-5|NA
CASSRSLAKQETQYF
TGTGCCAGCAGCCGTAGTCTAGCGAAACAAGAGACCCAGTACTTC
>TRBV2|NA|TRBJ2-7|TRBD1
CASGAGTGVGEQYF
TGTGCCAGCGGAGCCGGGACAGGGGTTGGCGAGCAGTACTTC
>TRBV6-5|NA|TRBJ2-7|NA
CASRGQPWMQYF
TGTGCCAGCAGAGGACAGCCCTGGATGCAGTACTTC
>TRBV2|NA|TRBJ1-2|NA
CASRPNLDRYYGYTF
TGTGCCAGCAGACCTAACCTAGACAGGTACTATGGCTACACCTTC
>TRBV18|NA|TRBJ1-1|NA
CASSKGAGREAFF
TGTGCCAGCTCGAAAGGGGCAGGGCGAGAAGCTTTCTTT
>TRBV29-1|NA|TRBJ2-1|TRBD1
CSAPRQGAHNEQFF
TGCAGCGCCCCGCGGCAGGGGGCCCACAATGAGCAGTTCTTC
>TRBV10-3|NA|TRBJ2-5|NA
CAISDPFYTDDPYF
TGTGCCATCAGTGATCCATTTTATACAGATGATCCGTACTTC
>TRBV27|few|TRBJ2-1|NA
CASSLAGPSYNEQFF
TGTGCCAGCAGTTTAGCGGGTCCCTCCTACAATGAGCAGTTCTTC
>TRBV7-2|NA|TRBJ2-5|NA
CASSLVVDRGETQYF
TGTGCCAGCAGCTTAGTTGTGGACAGAGGAGAGACCCAGTACTTC
>TRBV19|NA|TRBJ2-3|NA
CASRKQGTDTQYF
TGTGCCAGTAGAAAACAGGGAACAGATACGCAGTATTTT
>TRBV11-2|NA|TRBJ2-5|TRBD2
CASTPSRGGQETQYF
TGTGCCAGCACCCCCTCTCGCGGGGGCCAAGAGACCCAGTACTTC
>TRBV2|few|TRBJ2-7|TRBD1
CASSGTGEVEQYF
TGTGCCAGCAGCGGGACAGGGGAGGTCGAGCAGTACTTC
>TRBV7-9|NA|TRBJ2-3|TRBD2
CASSTRTSGTDTQYF
TGTGCCAGCAGCACTCGGACTAGCGGCACAGATACGCAGTATTTT
>TRBV18|few|TRBJ2-1|NA
CASSRFLDLSGEQFF
TGTGCCAGCTCACGCTTCCTAGACCTAAGCGGTGAGCAGTTCTTC
>TRBV11-1|NA|TRBJ2-2|TRBD2
CASSLSGINTGELFF
TGTGCCAGCAGCTTAAGCGGGATTAACACCGGGGAGCTGTTTTTT
>TRBV27|NA|TRBJ1-2|TRBD1
CASRSTGDYGYTF
TGTGCCAGCAGGTCAACAGGGGACTATGGCTACACCTTC
>TRBV4-1|NA|TRBJ1-1|TRBD1
CASSQDSIQGDNEAFF
TGCGCCAGCAGCCAAGATTCGATTCAGGGGGATAATGAAGCTTTCTTT
>TRBV9|NA|TRBJ2-1|NA
CASSTMPQGGPYNEQFF
TGTGCCAGCAGCACAATGCCGCAGGGAGGCCCCTACAATGAGCAGTTCTTC
>TRBV7-2|NA|TRBJ1-4|NA
CASSFNGLNEKLFF
TGTGCCAGCAGCTTCAACGGACTCAATGAAAAACTGTTTTTT
>TRBV29-1|NA|TRBJ1-6|TRBD1
CSVEEGTGGSPLHF
TGCAGCGTTGAAGAAGGAACAGGGGGTTCACCCCTCCACTTT
>TRBV5-1|NA|TRBJ2-1|TRBD1
CASSPTSGTGYNEQFF
TGCGCCAGCAGCCCGACATCCGGGACAGGATACAATGAGCAGTTCTTC
>TRBV11-2|NA|TRBJ2-3|NA
CASGLPSTDTQYF
TGTGCCAGCGGACTACCAAGCACAGATACGCAGTATTTT
>TRBV27|NA|TRBJ1-1|NA
CASSLQGWNTEAFF
TGTGCCAGCAGTCTACAGGGTTGGAACACTGAAGCTTTCTTT
>TRBV7-6|once|TRBJ2-3|TRBD2
CASSKLAGVTDTQYF
TGTGCCAGCAGCAAACTAGCGGGGGTCACAGATACGCAGTATTTT
>TRBV5-1|NA|TRBJ2-3|TRBD2
CASSSGLGLAGSMVTDTQYF
TGCGCCAGCAGCTCCGGATTGGGACTAGCGGGATCAATGGTTACAGATACGCAGTATTTT
>TRBV7-3|NA|TRBJ2-7|NA
CASSLGQGGYEQYF
TGTGCCAGCAGCTTAGGGCAGGGAGGCTACGAGCAGTACTTC
>TRBV7-9|NA|TRBJ2-7|TRBD2
CASSLEAGLSYEQYF
TGTGCCAGCAGCTTAGAAGCGGGGCTTTCGTACGAGCAGTACTTC
>TRBV6-5|NA|TRBJ1-2|TRBD1
CASSYLGQGSRYTF
TGTGCCAGCAGTTACCTTGGACAGGGGAGCCGCTACACCTTC
>TRBV20-1|few|TRBJ2-7|NA
CSAATGFEQYF
TGCAGTGCTGCAACAGGTTTCGAGCAGTACTTC
>TRBV27|NA|TRBJ1-6|NA
CASTLTSSYNSPLHF
TGTGCCAGCACGCTCACGAGCTCCTATAATTCACCCCTCCACTTT
>TRBV4-1|NA|TRBJ2-7|NA
CASSQSLEGLTYEQYF
TGCGCCAGCAGCCAATCCCTGGAGGGCCTGACCTACGAGCAGTACTTC
>TRBV11-2|NA|TRBJ2-5|TRBD2
CASSGGSGGYQETQYF
TGTGCCAGCAGTGGTGGCAGCGGGGGGTACCAAGAGACCCAGTACTTC
>TRBV10-3|NA|TRBJ1-2|TRBD1
CAISPNSGQSNYGYTF
TGTGCCATCTCCCCCAATTCGGGACAGAGTAACTATGGCTACACCTTC
>TRBV7-9|few|TRBJ2-7|TRBD2
CASSPSTSGRAYEQYF
TGTGCCAGCAGCCCCTCGACTAGCGGGAGAGCCTACGAGCAGTACTTC
>TRBV5-1|NA|TRBJ2-5|TRBD2
CASSPGLRETQYF
TGCGCCAGCAGCCCGGGACTACGAGAGACCCAGTACTTC
>TRBV5-5|NA|TRBJ1-2|NA
CASSIGGDYGYTF
TGTGCCAGCAGCATCGGGGGGGACTATGGCTACACCTTC
>TRBV7-8|NA|TRBJ2-4|NA
CASSLPLRLAKNSQYF
TGTGCCAGCAGCTTACCCCTTAGGCTAGCCAAAAACAGTCAGTACTTC
>TRBV6-5|NA|TRBJ1-5|NA
CASSGTINQPQHF
TGTGCCAGCAGTGGGACAATCAATCAGCCCCAGCATTTT
>TRBV28|NA|TRBJ2-6|TRBD2
CASNPTSGSSGANVLTF
TGTGCCAGCAACCCGACTAGCGGGAGCTCTGGGGCCAACGTCCTGACTTTC
>TRBV30|once|TRBJ1-6|NA
CAWRAGQLSYNSPLHF
TGTGCCTGGAGGGCTGGACAGCTCTCCTATAATTCACCCCTCCACTTT
>TRBV5-6|NA|TRBJ2-4|TRBD1
CASSRQQGSVGKNIQYF
TGTGCCAGCAGCCGTCAACAGGGGAGTGTAGGCAAAAACATTCAGTACTTC
>TRBV27|NA|TRBJ2-6|NA
CASKHLAPGANVLTF
TGTGCCAGCAAGCACTTAGCTCCTGGGGCCAACGTCCTGACTTTC
>TRBV18|few|TRBJ1-2|NA
CASSPPSVGGNYGYTF
TGTGCCAGCTCACCACCCTCGGTGGGGGGAAACTATGGCTACACCTTC
>TRBV28|NA|TRBJ2-4|NA
CASSLAAVAKNIQYF
TGTGCCAGCAGTTTAGCGGCCGTAGCCAAAAACATTCAGTACTTC